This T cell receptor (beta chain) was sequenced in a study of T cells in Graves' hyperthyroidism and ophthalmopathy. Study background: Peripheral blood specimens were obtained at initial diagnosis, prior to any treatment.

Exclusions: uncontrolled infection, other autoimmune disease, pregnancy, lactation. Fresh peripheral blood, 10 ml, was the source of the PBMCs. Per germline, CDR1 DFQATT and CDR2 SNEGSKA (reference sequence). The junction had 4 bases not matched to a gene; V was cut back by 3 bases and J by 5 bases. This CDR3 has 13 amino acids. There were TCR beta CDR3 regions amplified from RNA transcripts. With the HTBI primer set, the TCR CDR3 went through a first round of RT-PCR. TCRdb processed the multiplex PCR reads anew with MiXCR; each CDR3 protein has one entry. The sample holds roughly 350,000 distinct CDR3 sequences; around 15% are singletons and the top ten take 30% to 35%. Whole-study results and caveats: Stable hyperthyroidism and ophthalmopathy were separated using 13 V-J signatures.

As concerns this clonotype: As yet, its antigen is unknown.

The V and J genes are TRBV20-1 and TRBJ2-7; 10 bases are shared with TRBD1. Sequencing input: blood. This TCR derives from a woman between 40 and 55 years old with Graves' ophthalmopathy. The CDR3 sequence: CSARGQGSHEQYF. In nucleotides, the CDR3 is TGCAGTGCTAGGGGACAGGGGTCCCACGAGCAGTACTTC.